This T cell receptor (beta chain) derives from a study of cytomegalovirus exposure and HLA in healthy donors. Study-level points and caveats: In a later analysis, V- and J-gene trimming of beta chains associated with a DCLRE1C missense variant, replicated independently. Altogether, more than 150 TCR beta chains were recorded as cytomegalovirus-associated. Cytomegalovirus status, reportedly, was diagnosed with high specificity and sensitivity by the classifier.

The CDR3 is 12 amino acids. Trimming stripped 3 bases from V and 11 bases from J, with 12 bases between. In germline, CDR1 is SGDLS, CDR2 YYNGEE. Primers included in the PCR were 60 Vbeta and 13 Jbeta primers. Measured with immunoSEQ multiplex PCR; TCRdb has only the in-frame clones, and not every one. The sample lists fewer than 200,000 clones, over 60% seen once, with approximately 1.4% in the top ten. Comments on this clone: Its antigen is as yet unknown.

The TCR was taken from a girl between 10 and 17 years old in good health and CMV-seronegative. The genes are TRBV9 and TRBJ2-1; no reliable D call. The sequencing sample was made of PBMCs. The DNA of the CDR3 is TGTGCCAGCAGCGGGTTGAGCAGGCAGCAGTTCTTC. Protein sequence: CASSGLSRQQFF. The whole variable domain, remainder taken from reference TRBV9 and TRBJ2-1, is DSGVTQTPKHLITATGQRVTLRCSPRSGDLSVYWYQQSLDQGLQFLIQYYNGEERAKGNILERFSAQQFPDLHSELNLSSLELGDSALYFCASSGLSRQQFFGPGTRLTVL.